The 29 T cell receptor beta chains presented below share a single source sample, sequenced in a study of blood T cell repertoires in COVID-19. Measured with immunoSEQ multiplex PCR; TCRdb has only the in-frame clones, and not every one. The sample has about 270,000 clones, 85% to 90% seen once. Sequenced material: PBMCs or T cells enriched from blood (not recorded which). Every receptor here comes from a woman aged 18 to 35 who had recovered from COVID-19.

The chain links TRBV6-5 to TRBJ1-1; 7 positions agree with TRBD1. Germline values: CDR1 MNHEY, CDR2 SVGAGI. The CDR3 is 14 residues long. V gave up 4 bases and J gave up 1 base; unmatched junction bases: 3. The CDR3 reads CASSLRTGNTEAFF. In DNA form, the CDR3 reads TGTGCCAGCAGTTTACGGACAGGGAACACTGAAGCTTTCTTT.

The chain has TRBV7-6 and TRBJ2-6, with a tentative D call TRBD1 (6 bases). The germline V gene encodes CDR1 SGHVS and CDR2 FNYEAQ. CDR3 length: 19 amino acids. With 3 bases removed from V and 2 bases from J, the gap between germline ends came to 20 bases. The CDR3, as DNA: TGTGCCAGCAGCTTCTTAGGGGGTAGTAATTCGGCTGGGGCCAACGTCCTGACTTTC. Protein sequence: CASSFLGGSNSAGANVLTF.

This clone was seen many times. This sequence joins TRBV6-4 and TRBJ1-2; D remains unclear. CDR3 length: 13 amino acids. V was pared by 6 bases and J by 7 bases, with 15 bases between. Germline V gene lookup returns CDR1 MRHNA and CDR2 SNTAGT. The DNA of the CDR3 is TGTGCCAGCAGACCCACGGGTTCCTTTGGCTACACCTTC. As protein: CASRPTGSFGYTF.

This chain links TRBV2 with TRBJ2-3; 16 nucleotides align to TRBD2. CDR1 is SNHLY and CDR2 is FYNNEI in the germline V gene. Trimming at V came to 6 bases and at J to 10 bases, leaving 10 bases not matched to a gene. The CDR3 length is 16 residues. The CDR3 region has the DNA TGTGCCAGCAGCGGGACTAGCGGGGGGGCCTGGTCTCCGCAGTATTTT. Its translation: CASSGTSGGAWSPQYF.

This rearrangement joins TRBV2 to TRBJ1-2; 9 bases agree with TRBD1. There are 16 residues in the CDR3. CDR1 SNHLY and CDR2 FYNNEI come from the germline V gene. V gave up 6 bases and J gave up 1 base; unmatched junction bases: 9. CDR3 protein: CASSAYPGQGNYGYTF. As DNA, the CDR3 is TGTGCCAGCAGCGCATATCCGGGACAGGGTAACTATGGCTACACCTTC.

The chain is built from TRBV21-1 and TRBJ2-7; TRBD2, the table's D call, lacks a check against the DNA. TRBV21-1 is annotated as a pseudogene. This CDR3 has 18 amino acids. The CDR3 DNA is TGTGCCAGCAGCGGTTCAGGGTCGACAGCGCGGGGTATCTACGAGCAGTACTTC. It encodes CASSGSGSTARGIYEQYF.

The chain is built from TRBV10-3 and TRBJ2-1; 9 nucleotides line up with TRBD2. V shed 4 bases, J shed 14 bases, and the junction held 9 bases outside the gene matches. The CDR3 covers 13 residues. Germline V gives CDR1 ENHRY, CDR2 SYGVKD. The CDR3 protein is CAISASSSGVEFF. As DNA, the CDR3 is TGTGCCATCAGTGCCTCTTCTAGCGGGGTTGAGTTCTTC.

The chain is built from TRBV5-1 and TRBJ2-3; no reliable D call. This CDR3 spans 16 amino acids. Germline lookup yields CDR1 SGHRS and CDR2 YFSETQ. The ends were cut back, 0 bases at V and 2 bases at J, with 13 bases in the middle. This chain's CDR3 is CASSLAFVTLTDTQYF. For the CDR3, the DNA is TGCGCCAGCAGCTTGGCCTTTGTGACACTCACAGATACGCAGTATTTT.

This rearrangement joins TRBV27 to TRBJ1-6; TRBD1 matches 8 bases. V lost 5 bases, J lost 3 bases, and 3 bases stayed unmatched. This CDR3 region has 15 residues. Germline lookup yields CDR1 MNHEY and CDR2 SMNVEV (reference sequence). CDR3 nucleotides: TGTGCCAGCAGTCGGACAGGGCTCTATAATTCACCCCTCCACTTT. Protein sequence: CASSRTGLYNSPLHF.

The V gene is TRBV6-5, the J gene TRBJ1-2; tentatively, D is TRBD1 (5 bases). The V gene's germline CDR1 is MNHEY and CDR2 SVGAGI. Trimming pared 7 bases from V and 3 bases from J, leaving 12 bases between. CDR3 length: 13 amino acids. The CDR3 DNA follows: TGTGCCAGCACTCCCAGGACATACTATGGCTACACCTTC. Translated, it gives CASTPRTYYGYTF.

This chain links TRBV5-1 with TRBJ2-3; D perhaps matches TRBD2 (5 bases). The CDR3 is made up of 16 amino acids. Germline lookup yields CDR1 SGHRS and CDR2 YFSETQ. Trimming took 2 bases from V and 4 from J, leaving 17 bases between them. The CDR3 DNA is TGCGCCAGCAGCTTCCGAGACCCGGGATCATCAGATACGCAGTATTTT. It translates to CASSFRDPGSSDTQYF.

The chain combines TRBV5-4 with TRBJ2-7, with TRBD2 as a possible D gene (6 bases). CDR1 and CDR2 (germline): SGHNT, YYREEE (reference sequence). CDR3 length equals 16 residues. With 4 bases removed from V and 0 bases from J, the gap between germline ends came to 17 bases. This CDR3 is CASSPFGAGTSYEQYF. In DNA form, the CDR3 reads TGTGCCAGCAGCCCATTTGGGGCGGGGACCTCCTACGAGCAGTACTTC.

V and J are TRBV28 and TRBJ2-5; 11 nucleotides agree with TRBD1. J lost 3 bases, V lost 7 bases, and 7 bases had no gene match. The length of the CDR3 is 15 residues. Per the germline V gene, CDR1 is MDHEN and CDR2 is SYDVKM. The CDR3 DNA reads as TGTGCCAGCACGGGACAGGGGGTAGGGGAAGAGACCCAGTACTTC. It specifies CASTGQGVGEETQYF.

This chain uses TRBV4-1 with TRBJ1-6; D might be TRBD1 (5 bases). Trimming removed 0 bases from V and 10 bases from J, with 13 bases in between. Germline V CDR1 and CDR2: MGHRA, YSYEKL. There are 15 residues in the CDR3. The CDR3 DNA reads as TGCGCCAGCAGCCAAGAAGTTCTAGGGGTATCACCCCTCCACTTT. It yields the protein CASSQEVLGVSPLHF.

CDR3 residues: CASSPSTGDTEAFF. The CDR3 DNA reads TGTGCCAGCTCACCCAGTACAGGGGATACTGAAGCTTTCTTT. The rearrangement uses TRBV18 and TRBJ1-1; 7 nucleotides align to TRBD1. The CDR3 loop spans 14 amino acids. J gave up 5 bases and V 3 bases, and 6 bases lay outside the gene matches. CDR1 is KGHSH and CDR2 is LQKENI in the germline V gene.

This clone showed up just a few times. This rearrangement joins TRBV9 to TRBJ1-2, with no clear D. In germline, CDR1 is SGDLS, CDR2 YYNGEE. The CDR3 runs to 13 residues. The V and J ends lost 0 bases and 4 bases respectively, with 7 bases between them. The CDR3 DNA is TGTGCCAGCAGCGTAGGGGGAGCCTATGGCTACACCTTC. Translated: CASSVGGAYGYTF.

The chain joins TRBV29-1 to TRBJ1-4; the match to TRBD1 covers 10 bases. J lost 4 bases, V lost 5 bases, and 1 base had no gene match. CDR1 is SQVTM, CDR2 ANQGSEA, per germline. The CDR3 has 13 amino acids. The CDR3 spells CSVRTGGNEKLFF. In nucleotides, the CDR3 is TGCAGCGTTCGGACAGGGGGTAATGAAAAACTGTTTTTT.

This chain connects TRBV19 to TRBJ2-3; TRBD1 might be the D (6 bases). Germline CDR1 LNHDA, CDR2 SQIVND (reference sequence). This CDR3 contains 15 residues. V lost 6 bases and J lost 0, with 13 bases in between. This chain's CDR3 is CASRWTDRSTDTQYF. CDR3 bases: TGTGCCAGTAGGTGGACAGACCGCAGCACAGATACGCAGTATTTT.

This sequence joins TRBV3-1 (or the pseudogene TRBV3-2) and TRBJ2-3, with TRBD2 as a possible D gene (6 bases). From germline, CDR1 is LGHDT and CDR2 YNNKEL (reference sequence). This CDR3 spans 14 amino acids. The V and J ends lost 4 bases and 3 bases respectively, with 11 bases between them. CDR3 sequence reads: CASSRGVGTDTQYF. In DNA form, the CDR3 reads TGTGCCAGCAGCCGGGGGGTCGGGACAGATACGCAGTATTTT.

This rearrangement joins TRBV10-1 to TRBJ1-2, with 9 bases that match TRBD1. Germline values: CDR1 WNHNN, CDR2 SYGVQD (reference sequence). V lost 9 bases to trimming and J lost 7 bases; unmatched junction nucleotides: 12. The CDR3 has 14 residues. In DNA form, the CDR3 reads TGCGCCAGGTTACAGGGGGCAGAGAGAGTTGGCTACACCTTC. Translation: CARLQGAERVGYTF.

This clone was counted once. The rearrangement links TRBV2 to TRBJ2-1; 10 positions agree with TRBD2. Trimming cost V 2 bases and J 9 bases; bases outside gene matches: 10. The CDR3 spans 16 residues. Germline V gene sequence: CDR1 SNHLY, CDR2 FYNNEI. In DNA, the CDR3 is TGTGCCAGCAGTGAATCCGGACTAGCGGTTGAAGGTGAGCAGTTCTTC. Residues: CASSESGLAVEGEQFF.

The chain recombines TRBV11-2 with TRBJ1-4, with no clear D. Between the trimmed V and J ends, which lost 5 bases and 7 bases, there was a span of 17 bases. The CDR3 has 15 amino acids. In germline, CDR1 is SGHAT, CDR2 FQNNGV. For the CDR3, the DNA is TGTGCCAGCAGCCTCGAGGGAGGGTTTGGTGAAAAACTGTTTTTT. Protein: CASSLEGGFGEKLFF.

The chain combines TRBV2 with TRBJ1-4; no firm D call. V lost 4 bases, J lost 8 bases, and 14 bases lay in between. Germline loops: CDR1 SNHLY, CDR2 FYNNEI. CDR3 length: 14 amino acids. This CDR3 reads CASSGHDGGEKLFF. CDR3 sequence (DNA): TGTGCCAGCAGTGGACACGACGGAGGCGAAAAACTGTTTTTT.

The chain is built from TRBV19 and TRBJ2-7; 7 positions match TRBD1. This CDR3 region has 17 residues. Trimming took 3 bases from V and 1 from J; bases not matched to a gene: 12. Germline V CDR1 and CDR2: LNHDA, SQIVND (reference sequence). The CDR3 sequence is CASSMGVPTGMSYEQYF. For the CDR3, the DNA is TGTGCCAGTAGTATGGGAGTACCGACAGGGATGTCCTACGAGCAGTACTTC.

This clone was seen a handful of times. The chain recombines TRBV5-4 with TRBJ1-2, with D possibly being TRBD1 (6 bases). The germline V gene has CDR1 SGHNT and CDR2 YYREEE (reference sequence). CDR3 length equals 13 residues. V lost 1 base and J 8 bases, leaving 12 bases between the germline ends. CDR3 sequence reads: CASSLSGQLGYTF. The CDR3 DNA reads TGTGCCAGCAGCTTGAGTGGACAGTTGGGCTACACCTTC.

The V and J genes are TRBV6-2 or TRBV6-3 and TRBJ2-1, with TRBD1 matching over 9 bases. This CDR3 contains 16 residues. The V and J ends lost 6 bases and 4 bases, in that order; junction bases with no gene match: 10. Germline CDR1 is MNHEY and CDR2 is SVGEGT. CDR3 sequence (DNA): TGTGCCAGCAGCAAGCCCGGGACAGGGTTATACAATGAGCAGTTCTTC. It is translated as CASSKPGTGLYNEQFF.

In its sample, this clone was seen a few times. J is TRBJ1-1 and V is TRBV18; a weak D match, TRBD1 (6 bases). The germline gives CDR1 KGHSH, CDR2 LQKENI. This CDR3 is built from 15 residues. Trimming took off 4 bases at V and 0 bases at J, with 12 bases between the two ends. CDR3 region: CASSQAGHLNTEAFF. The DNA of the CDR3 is TGTGCCAGCTCACAAGCGGGACACTTGAACACTGAAGCTTTCTTT.

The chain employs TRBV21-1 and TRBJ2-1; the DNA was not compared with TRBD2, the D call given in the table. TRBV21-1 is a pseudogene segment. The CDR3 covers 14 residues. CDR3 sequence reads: CASSRGEREVQQFF. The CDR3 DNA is TGTGCCAGCAGCCGAGGGGAAAGGGAGGTTCAGCAGTTCTTC.

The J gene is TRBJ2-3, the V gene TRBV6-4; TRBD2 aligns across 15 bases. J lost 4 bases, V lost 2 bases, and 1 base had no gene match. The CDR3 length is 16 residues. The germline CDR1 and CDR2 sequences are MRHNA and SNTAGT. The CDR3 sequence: CASSDGTSGGSDTQYF. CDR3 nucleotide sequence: TGTGCCAGCAGTGACGGGACTAGCGGGGGGTCAGATACGCAGTATTTT.